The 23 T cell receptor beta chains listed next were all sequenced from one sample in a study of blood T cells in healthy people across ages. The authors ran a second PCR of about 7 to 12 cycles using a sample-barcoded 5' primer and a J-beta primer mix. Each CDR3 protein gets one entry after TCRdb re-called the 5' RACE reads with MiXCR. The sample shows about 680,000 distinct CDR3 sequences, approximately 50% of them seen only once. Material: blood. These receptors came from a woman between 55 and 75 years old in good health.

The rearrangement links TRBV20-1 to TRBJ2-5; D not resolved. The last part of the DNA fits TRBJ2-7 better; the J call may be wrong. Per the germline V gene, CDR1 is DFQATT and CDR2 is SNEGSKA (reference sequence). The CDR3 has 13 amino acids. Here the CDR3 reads CSARDQKVSEQYF. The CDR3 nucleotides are TGCAGTGCTAGAGATCAGAAAGTATCCGAGCAGTACTTC.

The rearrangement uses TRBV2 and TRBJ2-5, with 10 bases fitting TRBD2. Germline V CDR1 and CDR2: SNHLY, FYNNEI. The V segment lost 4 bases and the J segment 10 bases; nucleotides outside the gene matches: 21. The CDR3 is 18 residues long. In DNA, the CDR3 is TGTGCCAGCAGTGCGTGGCTAGCGGGAGTCACGGGGAGGTTAGGCCAGTACTTC. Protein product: CASSAWLAGVTGRLGQYF.

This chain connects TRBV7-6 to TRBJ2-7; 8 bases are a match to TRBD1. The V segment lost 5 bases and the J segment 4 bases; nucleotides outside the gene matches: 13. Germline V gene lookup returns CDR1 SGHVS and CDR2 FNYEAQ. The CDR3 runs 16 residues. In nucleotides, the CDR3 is TGTGCCAGCAGCCCAACCCCGGACAGGGCGGGGTACGAGCAGTACTTC. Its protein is CASSPTPDRAGYEQYF.

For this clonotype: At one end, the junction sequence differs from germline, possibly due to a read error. This CDR3 is CAISETHAGVSYNERFF. In DNA, the CDR3 is TGTGCCATCAGTGAGACTCACGCAGGGGTATCCTACAATGAGCGGTTCTTC. This sequence joins TRBV10-3 and TRBJ2-1; tentatively, D is TRBD1 (6 bases). The germline V gene encodes CDR1 ENHRY and CDR2 SYGVKD. The CDR3 loop spans 17 amino acids.

The CDR3 region is CASSYSGLGVRYEQYF. CDR3 coding DNA: TGTGCCAGCAGTTACTCCGGACTAGGAGTAAGATACGAGCAGTACTTC. J is TRBJ2-7 and V is TRBV6-2 or TRBV6-3, with 7 positions matching TRBD2. This CDR3 contains 16 residues. The V gene's germline CDR1 is MNHEY and CDR2 SVGEGT. V trimming: 0 bases; J trimming: 4 bases; junction bases outside the gene matches: 9.

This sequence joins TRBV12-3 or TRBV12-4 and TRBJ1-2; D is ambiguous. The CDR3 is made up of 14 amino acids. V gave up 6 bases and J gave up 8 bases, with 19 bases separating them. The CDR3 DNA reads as TGTGCCAGCAGCCCCCGGACGGACTGGAACGGCTACACCTTC. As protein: CASSPRTDWNGYTF.

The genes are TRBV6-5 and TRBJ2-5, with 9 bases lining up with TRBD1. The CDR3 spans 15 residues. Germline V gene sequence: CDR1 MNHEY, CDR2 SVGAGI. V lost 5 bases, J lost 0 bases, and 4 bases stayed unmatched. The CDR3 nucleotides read TGTGCCAGCAGTGCCGGGACAGGGAACCAAGAGACCCAGTACTTC. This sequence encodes CASSAGTGNQETQYF.

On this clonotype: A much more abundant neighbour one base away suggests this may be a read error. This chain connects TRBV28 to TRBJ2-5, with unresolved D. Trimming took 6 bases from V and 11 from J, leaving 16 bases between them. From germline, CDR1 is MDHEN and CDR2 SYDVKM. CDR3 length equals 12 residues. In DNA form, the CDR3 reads TGTGCCAGCAGCTCTAGTATCAATGAGCAGTACTTC. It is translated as CASSSSINEQYF. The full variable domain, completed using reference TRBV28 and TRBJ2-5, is DVKVTQSSRYLVKRTGEKVFLECVQDMDHENMFWYRQDPGLGLRLIYFSYDVKMKEKGDIPEGYSVSREKKERFSLILESASTNQTSMYLCASSSSINEQYFGPGTRLLVL.

CDR3: CASSGKDRGRYTF. In nucleotides, the CDR3 is TGTGCCAGCAGTGGGAAAGACAGGGGTCGCTACACCTTC. The rearrangement joins TRBV25-1 to TRBJ1-2; 8 nucleotides align to TRBD1. Looked up from germline, CDR1 is MGHDK and CDR2 is SYGVNS. The ends lost 4 bases at V and 9 bases at J; junction bases unmatched: 7. There are 13 residues in the CDR3.

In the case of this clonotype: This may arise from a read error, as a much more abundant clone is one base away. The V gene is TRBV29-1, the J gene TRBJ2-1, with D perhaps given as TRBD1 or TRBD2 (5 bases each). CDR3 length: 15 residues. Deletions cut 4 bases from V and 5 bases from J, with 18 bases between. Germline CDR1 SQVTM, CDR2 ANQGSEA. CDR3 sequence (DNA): TGCAGCGTTGCCGGGCACTTCGGGGCCAACAATGAGCAGTTCTTC. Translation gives CSVAGHFGANNEQFF.

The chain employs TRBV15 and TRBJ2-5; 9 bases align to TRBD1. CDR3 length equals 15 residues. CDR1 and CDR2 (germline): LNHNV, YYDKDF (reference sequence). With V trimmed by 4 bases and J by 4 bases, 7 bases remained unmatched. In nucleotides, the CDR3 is TGTGCCACCAGCATTTTTACAGGGGGCGCAGAGACCCAGTACTTC. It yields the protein CATSIFTGGAETQYF.

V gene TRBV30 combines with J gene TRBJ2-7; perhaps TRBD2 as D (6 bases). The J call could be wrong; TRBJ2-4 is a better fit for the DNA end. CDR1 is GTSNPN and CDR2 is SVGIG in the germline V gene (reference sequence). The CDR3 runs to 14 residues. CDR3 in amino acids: CAWSVREAKNIQYF. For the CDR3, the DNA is TGTGCCTGGAGTGTACGGGAGGCCAAAAACATTCAGTACTTC.

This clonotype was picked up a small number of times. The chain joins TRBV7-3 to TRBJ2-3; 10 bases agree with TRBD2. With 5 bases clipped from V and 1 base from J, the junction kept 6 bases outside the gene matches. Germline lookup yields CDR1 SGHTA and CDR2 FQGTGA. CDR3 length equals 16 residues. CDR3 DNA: TGTGCCAGCAGCCTGTTAGCGGGAGGCGGCACAGATACGCAGTATTTT. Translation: CASSLLAGGGTDTQYF.

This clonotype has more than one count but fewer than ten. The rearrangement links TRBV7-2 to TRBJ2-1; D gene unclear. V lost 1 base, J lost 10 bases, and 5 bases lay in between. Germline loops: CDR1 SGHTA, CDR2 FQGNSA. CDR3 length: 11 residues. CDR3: CASSLVSEQFF. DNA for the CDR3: TGTGCCAGCAGCTTAGTCTCCGAGCAGTTCTTC.

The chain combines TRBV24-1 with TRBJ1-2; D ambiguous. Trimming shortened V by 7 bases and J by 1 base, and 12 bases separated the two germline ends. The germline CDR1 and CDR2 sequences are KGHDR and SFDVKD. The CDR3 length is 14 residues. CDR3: CATSAGDLNYGYTF. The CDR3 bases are TGTGCCACCAGCGCCGGGGATCTTAACTATGGCTACACCTTC.

The CDR3 protein is CASSLEALPNEKLFF. Written as DNA, the CDR3 is TGCGCCAGCAGCTTGGAGGCACTACCAAATGAAAAACTGTTTTTT. The rearrangement links TRBV5-1 to TRBJ1-4; D gene unclear. Trimming took off 0 bases at V and 5 bases at J, with 11 bases between the two ends. The CDR3 contains 15 residues. Germline V gene lookup returns CDR1 SGHRS and CDR2 YFSETQ.

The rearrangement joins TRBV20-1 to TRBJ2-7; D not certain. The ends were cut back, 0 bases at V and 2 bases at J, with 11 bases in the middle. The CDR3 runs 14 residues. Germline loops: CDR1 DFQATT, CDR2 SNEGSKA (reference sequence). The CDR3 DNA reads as TGCAGTGCTAGAGATGGGTCCGGCACCTACGAGCAGTACTTC. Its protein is CSARDGSGTYEQYF.

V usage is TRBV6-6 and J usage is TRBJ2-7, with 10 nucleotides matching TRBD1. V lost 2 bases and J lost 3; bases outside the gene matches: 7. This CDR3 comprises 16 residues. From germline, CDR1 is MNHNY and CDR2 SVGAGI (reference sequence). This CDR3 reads CASSYKGTGAGYEQYF. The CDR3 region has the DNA TGTGCCAGCAGTTACAAAGGGACAGGGGCGGGCTACGAGCAGTACTTC.

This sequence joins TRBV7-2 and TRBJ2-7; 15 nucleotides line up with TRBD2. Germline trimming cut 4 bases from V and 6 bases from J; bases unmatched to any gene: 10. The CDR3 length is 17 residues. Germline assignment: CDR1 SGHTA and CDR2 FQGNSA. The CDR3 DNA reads TGTGCCAGCAGCTCCCCGGGACTAGCGGGAGGCCACGGCGAGCAGTACTTC. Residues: CASSSPGLAGGHGEQYF.

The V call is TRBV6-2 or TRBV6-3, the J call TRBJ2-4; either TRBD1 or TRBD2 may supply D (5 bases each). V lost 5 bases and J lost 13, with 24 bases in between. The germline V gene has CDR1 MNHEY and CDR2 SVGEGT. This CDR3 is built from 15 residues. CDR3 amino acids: CASSHLTAVWREQYF. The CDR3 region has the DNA TGTGCCAGCAGTCACTTGACAGCGGTGTGGAGAGAGCAGTACTTC.

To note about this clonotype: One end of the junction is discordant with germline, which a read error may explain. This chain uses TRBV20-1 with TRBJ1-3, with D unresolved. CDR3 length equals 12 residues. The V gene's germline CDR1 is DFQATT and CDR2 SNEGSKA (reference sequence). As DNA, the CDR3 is TGCGGTGCTCAGAGCTCTGGAAACACCATATATTTT. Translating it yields CGAQSSGNTIYF.

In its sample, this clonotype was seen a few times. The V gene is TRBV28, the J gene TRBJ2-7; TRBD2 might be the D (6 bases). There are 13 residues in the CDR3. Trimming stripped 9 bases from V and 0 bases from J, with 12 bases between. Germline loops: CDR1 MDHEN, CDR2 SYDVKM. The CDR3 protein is CARSGLNSYEQYF. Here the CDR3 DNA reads TGTGCCAGGTCGGGACTTAACTCCTACGAGCAGTACTTC.

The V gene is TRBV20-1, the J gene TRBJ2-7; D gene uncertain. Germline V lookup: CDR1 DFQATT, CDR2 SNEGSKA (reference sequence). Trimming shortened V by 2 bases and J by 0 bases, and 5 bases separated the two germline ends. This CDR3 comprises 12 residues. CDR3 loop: CSARLVSYEQYF. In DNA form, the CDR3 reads TGCAGTGCTAGACTAGTCTCCTACGAGCAGTACTTC.